What follows are 9 T cell receptor beta chains derived from one specimen sequenced in a study of blood T cell repertoires in COVID-19 (dated by TCRdb to about 2020). The library was made by the immunoSEQ multiplex PCR assay. As stored in TCRdb, this immuneACCESS dataset retains in-frame rearrangements with V and J assigned. A fraction of the clones does not appear; measured against another copy, unresolved V genes explain less than half of the discrepancy, and the remainder lacks a known reason. The sample profile shows about 180,000 clones; about four fifths of them were found once. The ten largest clonotypes hold about 8% of the sample. Sequenced input: peripheral blood. The receptors shown here come from a woman in her seventies with acute or convalescent COVID-19.

The V call is TRBV6-1, the J call TRBJ2-7; 10 bases are shared with TRBD2. CDR1 is MNHNS, CDR2 SASEGT, per germline. V shed 2 bases, J shed 6 bases, and the junction held 7 bases outside the gene matches. This CDR3 is built from 15 residues. In nucleotides, the CDR3 is TGTGCCAGCAGTGAAAGCGGGAGGGCCATTGGCGAGCAGTACTTC. As protein: CASSESGRAIGEQYF.

The chain carries TRBV6-5 and TRBJ1-6, with 8 bases lining up with TRBD1. The trim removed 6 bases at V and 12 bases at J, leaving 13 bases unmatched. Germline V gene data show CDR1 as MNHEY and CDR2 as SVGAGI. The CDR3 has 15 amino acids. CDR3 bases: TGTGCCAGCAGCGCCACTTGGACAGGGAGGAGACCCCTCCACTTT. It codes for CASSATWTGRRPLHF.

Notes on this clone: An end of the junction does not agree with germline; a read error may underlie this. The J gene is TRBJ1-6, the V gene TRBV10-3; no definite D call. Looked up from germline, CDR1 is ENHRY and CDR2 is SYGVKD. The CDR3 loop spans 12 amino acids. CDR3 DNA sequence: TGTGCCATCAGCGACTATAATTCATCCCTCCACTTT. It encodes CAISDYNSSLHF.

This clone was recorded only once. The chain recombines TRBV5-1 with TRBJ2-3, with D hard to call. The CDR3 consists of 12 residues. V was shortened by 3 bases and J by 4 bases, with 6 bases between the two germline ends. Germline loops: CDR1 SGHRS, CDR2 YFSETQ. The CDR3 sequence: CASSSLSDTQYF. CDR3 nucleotide sequence: TGCGCCAGCAGCTCTCTCTCAGATACGCAGTATTTT.

The rearrangement uses TRBV11-3 and TRBJ2-7; 9 bases fit TRBD1. The CDR3 is 14 residues long. V lost 3 bases to trimming and J lost 3 bases; unmatched junction nucleotides: 3. Germline CDR1 SGHNT, CDR2 YENEEA. The CDR3 DNA reads TGTGCCAGCAGCTTTGGGACAGGGAGCTACGAGCAGTACTTC. Amino acids: CASSFGTGSYEQYF.

This clone was observed a few times. The gene calls are TRBV27 and TRBJ1-6; 9 bases agree with TRBD1. The CDR3 has 15 amino acids. CDR1 and CDR2 (germline): MNHEY, SMNVEV (reference sequence). Germline trimming cut 5 bases from V and 7 bases from J; bases unmatched to any gene: 6. In nucleotides, the CDR3 is TGTGCCAGCAGTGCATGGACAGGGGACAATTCACCCCTCCACTTT. Amino acid sequence: CASSAWTGDNSPLHF.

This clone was seen a single time. The genes are TRBV14 and TRBJ2-5; the D gene is possibly TRBD2 (6 bases). Germline CDR1 reads SGHDN; CDR2 reads FVKESK. V was pared by 3 bases and J by 7 bases, with 12 bases between. This CDR3 contains 13 residues. CDR3 in DNA: TGTGCCAGCAGCCATAACCCGCGGGGGACCCAGTACTTC. Protein: CASSHNPRGTQYF.

In DNA form, the CDR3 reads TGTGCCAGCAGCGAAAGACTTAGCGGGGGCACAGATACGCAGTATTTT. It encodes CASSERLSGGTDTQYF. The chain combines TRBV5-4 with TRBJ2-3; TRBD2 aligns across 8 bases. The CDR3 totals 16 residues. J was trimmed by 1 base and V by 4 bases; bases with no gene match: 8. CDR1 and CDR2 (germline): SGHNT, YYREEE (reference sequence).

The V gene is TRBV24-1, the J gene TRBJ1-4, with D tentatively TRBD1 (6 bases). Trimming took off 3 bases at V and 7 bases at J, with 8 bases between the two ends. The CDR3 contains 13 residues. Per the germline V gene, CDR1 is KGHDR and CDR2 is SFDVKD. The CDR3, as DNA: TGTGCCACCAGTGATCAGGGGAGTGAAAAACTGTTTTTT. As protein: CATSDQGSEKLFF.